The rows below give T cell receptor beta chains drawn from one sample of a study of T cells after somatic rescue of genetic block. TCRdb's table, derived via immunoSEQ multiplex PCR, lists solely in-frame clones and lacks some. The data show 80,000 to 100,000 clones, just under 90% seen once. Sequenced: peripheral blood mononuclear cells (PBMCs). These receptors were collected from a woman younger than 30. Both conserved end residues are part of each CDR3. A D gene is named only where the DNA matches it firmly. Size is stated for part of the rows, as once, few or many counts, or as a class when the clone is expanded.

CDR3nt | CDR3aa | v_gene | d_gene | j_gene | abundance
TGTGCCAGCACCCCAATAGGAGCTAGCGGCTCTCGGGAGCAGTACTTC | CASTPIGASGSREQYF | TRBV28 | TRBD2 | TRBJ2-7 | NA
TGTGCCAGCAGCGCACGCACGGGGGCAGATACGCAGTATTTT | CASSARTGADTQYF | TRBV6-4 | NA | TRBJ2-3 | NA
TGCGCCAGCAGCTCGGGGGGGCCGAATGAAAAACTGTTTTTT | CASSSGGPNEKLFF | TRBV5-1 | NA | TRBJ1-4 | NA
TGTGCCAGCACAACAGGGCCCCTTAATTCACCCCTCCACTTT | CASTTGPLNSPLHF | TRBV28 | NA | TRBJ1-6 | NA
TGTGCCAGCAGTTTTTTTGGGTTCAGGAACACTGAAGCTTTCTTT | CASSFFGFRNTEAFF | TRBV28 | NA | TRBJ1-1 | NA
TGTGCCAGCAAAAGCCCGAAAGGGAGCTCCTACGAGCAGTACTTC | CASKSPKGSSYEQYF | TRBV28 | NA | TRBJ2-7 | once
TGTGCCAGCAGCAGGGCCCTGTCCCCGGAAAATGAGCAGTTCTTC | CASSRALSPENEQFF | TRBV5-4 | NA | TRBJ2-1 | NA
TGTGCCAGCAAGGGACTAGCGAGGGATACGCAGTATTTT | CASKGLARDTQYF | TRBV19 | TRBD2 | TRBJ2-3 | NA
TGTGCCAGCACCATCAACGGGGGATCCTATGGCTACACCTTC | CASTINGGSYGYTF | TRBV5-6 | NA | TRBJ1-2 | NA
TGCGCCAGCAGCTTGGGGCTAGTCTTCACAGATACGCAGTATTTT | CASSLGLVFTDTQYF | TRBV5-1 | NA | TRBJ2-3 | NA
TGTGCCAGCAGCCCAGGGGGGGCATCATCGCCCCAGCATTTT | CASSPGGASSPQHF | TRBV6-5 | TRBD1 | TRBJ1-5 | NA
TGCGCCAGCAGCTTTCCCGGACTAGCGGGAGCTCGCGGGAATGAGCAGTTCTTC | CASSFPGLAGARGNEQFF | TRBV5-1 | TRBD2 | TRBJ2-1 | NA
TGTGCCAGCAGCCCCGCAGGGGGCGTTAACTATGGCTACACCTTC | CASSPAGGVNYGYTF | TRBV7-9 | TRBD1 | TRBJ1-2 | NA
TGTGCCAGCAGCAAGGACGGCGACCGCTCTGGAAACACCATATATTTT | CASSKDGDRSGNTIYF | TRBV4-2 | NA | TRBJ1-3 | NA
TGCGCCAGCAGCTCAGCAAGCGGGGATACGCAGTATTTT | CASSSASGDTQYF | TRBV4-3 | NA | TRBJ2-3 | NA
TGTGCCAGCAGCCCCTTCGGGAGCGGGATTCGAGAGCAGTACTTC | CASSPFGSGIREQYF | TRBV7-8 | TRBD2 | TRBJ2-7 | once
TGCGCCAGCAGCCAAGGTGGGTTACAAGAGACCCAGTACTTC | CASSQGGLQETQYF | TRBV4-1 | NA | TRBJ2-5 | NA
TGTGCCACAACACAGGGGGCCAAAAACATTCAGTACTTC | CATTQGAKNIQYF | TRBV28 | TRBD1 | TRBJ2-4 | NA
TGTGCCAGCAGCGAGGGTACGGGACTAGCGGGACTAACCTCCTACAATGAGCAGTTCTTC | CASSEGTGLAGLTSYNEQFF | TRBV5-4 | TRBD2 | TRBJ2-1 | NA
TGTGCCAGCAGCTTGAGACAGTACGGAGATTCCCTCCACTTT | CASSLRQYGDSLHF | TRBV7-9 | NA | TRBJ1-6 | NA
TGCGCCAGCAGCCAAGATCCAGGGGGCAGGCAGCCCCAGCATTTT | CASSQDPGGRQPQHF | TRBV4-1 | TRBD1 | TRBJ1-5 | NA
TGTGCCATCAGTCGGGACAGAGACACCGGGGAGCTGTTTTTT | CAISRDRDTGELFF | TRBV10-3 | TRBD1 | TRBJ2-2 | NA
TGCGCCAGCAGCTCTTTGGCTGGCTCCTACAATGAGCAGTTCTTC | CASSSLAGSYNEQFF | TRBV5-1 | NA | TRBJ2-1 | NA
TGTGCCAGCAGCCCCCTGGCCGGGAGGGCCTTACGCTACGAGCAGTACTTC | CASSPLAGRALRYEQYF | TRBV27 | TRBD2 | TRBJ2-7 | NA
TGTGCCAGCAGTTTCGGACAGTATTATGGCTACACCTTC | CASSFGQYYGYTF | TRBV6-5 | NA | TRBJ1-2 | once
TGCGCCAGCAGCTTGGGACAAAACACCGGGGAGCTGTTTTTT | CASSLGQNTGELFF | TRBV5-1 | NA | TRBJ2-2 | NA
TGTGCCAGCAGGCGGACTAGCCTTAACACCGGGGAGCTGTTTTTT | CASRRTSLNTGELFF | TRBV28 | TRBD2 | TRBJ2-2 | NA
TGTGCCAGCAGCTCACAGGGAGGCGGTGGTGAAAAACTGTTTTTT | CASSSQGGGGEKLFF | TRBV5-6 | NA | TRBJ1-4 | NA
TGTGCCAGCAGCTTGCGCAGCGGGCCCTACAATGAGCAGTTCTTC | CASSLRSGPYNEQFF | TRBV7-9 | NA | TRBJ2-1 | NA